A selection of T cell receptor beta chains follows, all from one sample in a study of CD8+CD57+ T cells in acquired aplastic anemia. TCRdb fed the reads into MiXCR, producing one record per CDR3 protein. The sample has 89,000 or so distinct CDR3 sequences, around 68% seen once. Sequencing used sorted CD4+, CD8+, or CD8+CD57+ T cells (not recorded which) from PBMCs. The receptors were gathered from a human donor with aplastic anemia. The CDR3 runs from the conserved cysteine through the conserved F or W. The order of the fields is clone size, D gene, V gene, J gene, CDR3 DNA, CDR3 protein. The D gene is left open where the match is weak. Expanded clones are given a class, and other clones once, few, many or no size at all.

clone size: once; D gene: TRBD1; V gene: TRBV7-9; J gene: TRBJ2-1; CDR3 DNA: TGTGCCAGCAGCTTAGCCGAAAGGACAGGGGGATTCTTC; CDR3 protein: CASSLAERTGGFF
clone size: NA; D gene: TRBD2; V gene: TRBV20-1; J gene: TRBJ2-5; CDR3 DNA: TGCAGTGCTAGAGATCAGTTCGGGAGGGAGACCCAGTACTTC; CDR3 protein: CSARDQFGRETQYF
clone size: many; D gene: NA; V gene: TRBV11-2; J gene: TRBJ2-1; CDR3 DNA: TGTGCCAGCAGCTTTACGGGACCGGTCAATGAGCAGTTCTTC; CDR3 protein: CASSFTGPVNEQFF
clone size: once; D gene: TRBD2; V gene: TRBV11-2; J gene: TRBJ2-6; CDR3 DNA: TGTGCCAGCAGCTTGGTTACGACTAGCGGGCACTCTGGGGCCAACGTCCTGTCTTTC; CDR3 protein: CASSLVTTSGHSGANVLSF
clone size: NA; D gene: TRBD1; V gene: TRBV2; J gene: TRBJ1-2; CDR3 DNA: TGTGCCAGCAGAACCGGGACAGGGAGTAACTATGGCTACACCTTC; CDR3 protein: CASRTGTGSNYGYTF
clone size: NA; D gene: NA; V gene: TRBV2; J gene: TRBJ2-7; CDR3 DNA: TGTGCCAGCAGTGGGAGCCTAGCAGCCTACGAGCAGTACTTC; CDR3 protein: CASSGSLAAYEQYF
clone size: NA; D gene: TRBD1; V gene: TRBV7-8; J gene: TRBJ1-2; CDR3 DNA: TGTGCCAGCAGCTTAACGACAGGGCACAATGGCTACACCTTC; CDR3 protein: CASSLTTGHNGYTF
clone size: few; D gene: TRBD1; V gene: TRBV24-1; J gene: TRBJ2-2; CDR3 DNA: TGTGCCACCAGTGATTTGCTAGACAGGGTAGGTAACACCGGGGAGCTGTTTTTT; CDR3 protein: CATSDLLDRVGNTGELFF
clone size: NA; D gene: NA; V gene: TRBV7-3; J gene: TRBJ2-7; CDR3 DNA: TGTGCCAGCAGCTTAGGGGCGAAGGACGAGCAGTACTTC; CDR3 protein: CASSLGAKDEQYF
clone size: NA; D gene: NA; V gene: TRBV7-2; J gene: TRBJ1-6; CDR3 DNA: TGTGCCAGCAGCTTTACAGAGAGTAATTCACCCCTCCACTTT; CDR3 protein: CASSFTESNSPLHF
clone size: NA; D gene: NA; V gene: TRBV12-3/TRBV12-4; J gene: TRBJ1-5; CDR3 DNA: TGTGCCAGCAACTTCCATCCCCATCAGCCCCAGCATTTT; CDR3 protein: CASNFHPHQPQHF
clone size: NA; D gene: NA; V gene: TRBV20-1; J gene: TRBJ1-4; CDR3 DNA: TGCAGTACACAACCAACTAATGAAAAACTGTTTTTT; CDR3 protein: CSTQPTNEKLFF
clone size: NA; D gene: NA; V gene: TRBV12-3/TRBV12-4; J gene: TRBJ1-5; CDR3 DNA: TGTGCCAGCAGTTCGCAGGGTTCCAATAGCAATCAGCCCCAGCATTTT; CDR3 protein: CASSSQGSNSNQPQHF
clone size: NA; D gene: NA; V gene: TRBV9; J gene: TRBJ2-7; CDR3 DNA: TGTGCCAGCAGCGTAGTTGGCGGGATAGGTCGAGCCGAGCAGTACTTC; CDR3 protein: CASSVVGGIGRAEQYF
clone size: NA; D gene: NA; V gene: TRBV29-1; J gene: TRBJ1-4; CDR3 DNA: TGCAGCGTCTCCCGGGCCTCCAGGGGTGAAAAACTGTTTTTT; CDR3 protein: CSVSRASRGEKLFF
clone size: once; D gene: NA; V gene: TRBV11-2; J gene: TRBJ2-3; CDR3 DNA: TGTGCCAGCAGCTTAGTCTTAGGCCCAACAGATACGCAGTATTTT; CDR3 protein: CASSLVLGPTDTQYF
clone size: NA; D gene: TRBD1; V gene: TRBV9; J gene: TRBJ2-2; CDR3 DNA: TGTGCCAGCAGCCCGATAACGGGGACAGGGCCGACCGGGGAGCTGTTTTTT; CDR3 protein: CASSPITGTGPTGELFF